The present entry profiles one T cell receptor beta chain with its context. Its antigen is not known. V shed 7 bases and J shed 6 bases, with 16 bases lying between them. Germline V gene sequence: CDR1 MNHEY, CDR2 SVGAGI. The CDR3 totals 14 residues. The data stem from a study of cytomegalovirus exposure and HLA in healthy donors. Turning to the study itself: Approximately 190 million T cells yielded more than 95 million unique TCR beta sequences, as an earlier analysis found. In an early release, HLA-typed donors contributed 80 million to 95 million unique TCR sequences.

Study-wide points: Data from an earlier analysis indicated that most TCR beta V segments were productive either about 87% or about 30% of the time.

The PCR contained 60 Vbeta and 13 Jbeta primers. This table comes from immunoSEQ multiplex PCR, and its TCRdb copy is limited to in-frame clones, with some not included. The sample contains 200,000 to 300,000 clones, around 80% of which appear only once. The sequencing sample was made of PBMCs. This chain uses TRBV6-5 with TRBJ2-1; D is perhaps TRBD1 (5 bases). This receptor was taken from a middle-aged woman in good health and CMV-seropositive. CDR3 sequence: CASTQGTGANEQFF. The DNA for the CDR3 is TGTGCCAGCACCCAGGGCACAGGAGCCAATGAGCAGTTCTTC.